This TCR beta chain was sequenced during a study of blood T cell repertoires in COVID-19. Looking at the study overall: Samples representing acute and convalescent COVID-19 were sourced from the United States, Italy and Spain. Sources were T cells, B-cell-depleted T cells, or PBMCs; the material itself was cDNA or gDNA.

The germline CDR1 and CDR2 sequences are MNHEY and SVGEGT. V gave up 2 bases and J gave up 0 bases, with 16 bases separating them. This CDR3 is built from 17 residues. Per the original data handling: Estimation of nucleated cell counts relied on the amplification of reference gene primers. Sequenced by immunoSEQ multiplex PCR; TCRdb stores in-frame clones only, minus some. Clone size and the V and J calls come from that table; the DNA yielded D and trimming. The sample lists fewer than 300,000 clones; under 90% were seen once. Source material: peripheral blood. The receptor was derived from a woman under 30 with acute or convalescent COVID-19. The rearrangement uses TRBV6-2 or TRBV6-3 and TRBJ1-1; the D gene is possibly TRBD1 (5 bases). The CDR3 region has the DNA TGTGCCAGCAGTTACCACCCGGACATAGCCATGAACACTGAAGCTTTCTTT. Amino acids: CASSYHPDIAMNTEAFF.